These T cell receptor beta chains were read from a single sample in a study of blood T cells in healthy people across ages. TCRdb reprocessed the 5' RACE reads with MiXCR, giving one entry per CDR3 protein. Altogether some 1.4 million distinct CDR3 sequences are present, 35% to 45% being singletons, with the ten largest covering 7% to 9%. Sequencing was carried out using blood. All receptors derive from a woman aged 18-29 years in good health. CDR3s include the opening cysteine and the closing phenylalanine or tryptophan. The D gene is left open where the match is weak. Not every row has a clone size; where given, it reads once, few, many or a size class.

V gene: TRBV12-3/TRBV12-4
D gene: .
clone size: few
J gene: TRBJ1-2
CDR3 protein: CAIRPGGVEGYTF
CDR3 DNA: TGTGCCATCCGCCCCGGGGGGGTCGAGGGCTACACCTTC

V gene: TRBV2
D gene: TRBD2
clone size: few
J gene: TRBJ2-3
CDR3 protein: CASTGTSGGDTQYF
CDR3 DNA: TGTGCCAGCACCGGGACTAGCGGCGGCGATACGCAGTATTTT

V gene: TRBV12-3/TRBV12-4
D gene: TRBD1
clone size: .
J gene: TRBJ2-5
CDR3 protein: CASSLAGDRGGQETQYF
CDR3 DNA: TGTGCCAGCAGTTTAGCCGGGGACAGGGGAGGGCAAGAGACCCAGTACTTC

V gene: TRBV6-2/TRBV6-3
D gene: .
clone size: .
J gene: TRBJ1-1
CDR3 protein: CASLLQGMNTEAFF
CDR3 DNA: TGTGCCAGCCTATTGCAGGGGATGAACACTGAAGCTTTCTTT

V gene: TRBV20-1
D gene: .
clone size: few
J gene: TRBJ2-1
CDR3 protein: CSARPEKDNYYNEQFF
CDR3 DNA: TGCAGTGCTAGACCGGAAAAAGACAATTACTACAATGAGCAGTTCTTC

V gene: TRBV3-1
D gene: TRBD2
clone size: .
J gene: TRBJ2-7
CDR3 protein: CASSDPGTSGRNEQYF
CDR3 DNA: TGTGCCAGCAGCGACCCCGGGACTAGCGGGAGAAATGAGCAGTACTTC

V gene: TRBV20-1
D gene: TRBD2
clone size: .
J gene: TRBJ2-7
CDR3 protein: CSAPGLASYEQYF
CDR3 DNA: TGCAGTGCTCCCGGACTAGCCAGCTACGAGCAGTACTTC

V gene: TRBV27
D gene: .
clone size: few
J gene: TRBJ2-3
CDR3 protein: CASRPKSRITDTQYF
CDR3 DNA: TGTGCCAGCAGACCGAAGAGCAGAATTACAGATACGCAGTATTTT

V gene: TRBV4-1
D gene: .
clone size: many
J gene: TRBJ2-3
CDR3 protein: CASSPQGNERDTQYF
CDR3 DNA: TGCGCCAGCAGCCCGCAAGGGAATGAGAGAGATACGCAGTATTTT

V gene: TRBV6-1
D gene: TRBD2
clone size: .
J gene: TRBJ2-4
CDR3 protein: CASSEYGGRAIKDGEQYF
CDR3 DNA: TGTGCCAGCAGTGAATACGGCGGGAGGGCAATTAAGGACGGAGAGCAGTACTTC

V gene: TRBV18
D gene: .
clone size: .
J gene: TRBJ2-3
CDR3 protein: CASSAPRPSGTDTQYF
CDR3 DNA: TGTGCCAGCTCAGCGCCACGGCCTAGCGGCACAGATACGCAGTATTTT

V gene: TRBV7-8
D gene: TRBD1
clone size: few
J gene: TRBJ1-2
CDR3 protein: CASSLTRGQGDGYTF
CDR3 DNA: TGTGCCAGCAGCTTAACCCGGGGACAGGGAGACGGCTACACCTTC

V gene: TRBV4-1
D gene: TRBD2
clone size: many
J gene: TRBJ2-5
CDR3 protein: CASSRSGTSAETQYF
CDR3 DNA: TGCGCCAGCAGCCGCTCCGGGACTAGCGCAGAGACCCAGTACTTC

V gene: TRBV5-1
D gene: .
clone size: .
J gene: TRBJ2-7
CDR3 protein: CASSPTPGAVYEQYF
CDR3 DNA: TGCGCCAGCAGCCCCACCCCGGGGGCAGTCTACGAGCAGTACTTC

V gene: TRBV27
D gene: .
clone size: .
J gene: TRBJ2-5
CDR3 protein: CASKSGLGWETQYF
CDR3 DNA: TGTGCCAGCAAGTCGGGCCTGGGTTGGGAGACCCAGTACTTC

V gene: TRBV7-9
D gene: .
clone size: once
J gene: TRBJ2-7
CDR3 protein: CASSLQGGFYEQYF
CDR3 DNA: TGTGCCAGCAGCTTGCAGGGGGGTTTCTACGAGCAGTACTTC

V gene: TRBV19
D gene: TRBD1
clone size: .
J gene: TRBJ2-5
CDR3 protein: CASSKTGGRQDVQETQYF
CDR3 DNA: TGTGCCAGTAGTAAAACAGGGGGACGCCAGGACGTCCAAGAGACCCAGTACTTC

V gene: TRBV6-1
D gene: TRBD2
clone size: once
J gene: TRBJ2-1
CDR3 protein: CASTLGRTSGSPDEQFF
CDR3 DNA: TGTGCCAGCACCCTGGGTCGGACTAGCGGGAGTCCCGATGAGCAGTTCTTC

V gene: TRBV30
D gene: .
clone size: .
J gene: TRBJ1-4
CDR3 protein: CAWSVGVTNEKLFF
CDR3 DNA: TGTGCCTGGAGTGTAGGGGTGACTAATGAAAAACTGTTTTTT

V gene: TRBV12-3/TRBV12-4
D gene: .
clone size: few
J gene: TRBJ1-4
CDR3 protein: CASSFQTAGGEKLFF
CDR3 DNA: TGTGCCAGCAGTTTCCAGACAGCTGGAGGTGAAAAACTGTTTTTT

V gene: TRBV6-1
D gene: TRBD2
clone size: few
J gene: TRBJ2-7
CDR3 protein: CASSLRTSDYEQYF
CDR3 DNA: TGTGCCAGCAGCCTCCGGACTAGCGACTACGAGCAGTACTTC

V gene: TRBV11-2
D gene: TRBD2
clone size: few
J gene: TRBJ2-3
CDR3 protein: CASSPERGGLSDTQYF
CDR3 DNA: TGTGCCAGCAGCCCAGAGCGGGGGGGCCTGTCGGATACGCAGTATTTT

V gene: TRBV9
D gene: TRBD2
clone size: few
J gene: TRBJ2-3
CDR3 protein: CASSVEGASGDTQYF
CDR3 DNA: TGTGCCAGCAGCGTCGAAGGGGCTAGCGGAGATACGCAGTATTTT

V gene: TRBV18
D gene: TRBD2
clone size: .
J gene: TRBJ2-3
CDR3 protein: CASSPGTSVNTQYF
CDR3 DNA: TGTGCCAGCTCACCAGGGACTAGCGTAAATACGCAGTATTTT

V gene: TRBV5-5
D gene: .
clone size: .
J gene: TRBJ1-2
CDR3 protein: CASSPNVRPGENYGYTF
CDR3 DNA: TGTGCCAGCAGCCCTAACGTACGGCCGGGGGAAAACTATGGCTACACCTTC

V gene: TRBV6-1
D gene: .
clone size: few
J gene: TRBJ1-5
CDR3 protein: CASSDTGSQPQHF
CDR3 DNA: TGTGCCAGCAGTGATACTGGGAGCCAGCCCCAGCATTTT

V gene: TRBV6-5
D gene: .
clone size: .
J gene: TRBJ2-7
CDR3 protein: CASSYTGTLSYEQYF
CDR3 DNA: TGTGCCAGCAGTTACACCGGGACACTCTCCTACGAGCAGTACTTC